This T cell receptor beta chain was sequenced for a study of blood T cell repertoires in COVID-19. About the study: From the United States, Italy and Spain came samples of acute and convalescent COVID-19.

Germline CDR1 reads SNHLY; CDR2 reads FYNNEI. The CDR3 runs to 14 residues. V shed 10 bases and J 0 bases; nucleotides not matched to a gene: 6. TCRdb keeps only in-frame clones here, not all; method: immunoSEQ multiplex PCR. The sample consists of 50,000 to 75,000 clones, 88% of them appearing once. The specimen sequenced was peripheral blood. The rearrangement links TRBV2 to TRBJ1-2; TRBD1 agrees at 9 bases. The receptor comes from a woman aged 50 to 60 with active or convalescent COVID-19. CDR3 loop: CATLQGATNYGYTF. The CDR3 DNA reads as TGTGCCACCCTACAGGGGGCAACTAACTATGGCTACACCTTC.